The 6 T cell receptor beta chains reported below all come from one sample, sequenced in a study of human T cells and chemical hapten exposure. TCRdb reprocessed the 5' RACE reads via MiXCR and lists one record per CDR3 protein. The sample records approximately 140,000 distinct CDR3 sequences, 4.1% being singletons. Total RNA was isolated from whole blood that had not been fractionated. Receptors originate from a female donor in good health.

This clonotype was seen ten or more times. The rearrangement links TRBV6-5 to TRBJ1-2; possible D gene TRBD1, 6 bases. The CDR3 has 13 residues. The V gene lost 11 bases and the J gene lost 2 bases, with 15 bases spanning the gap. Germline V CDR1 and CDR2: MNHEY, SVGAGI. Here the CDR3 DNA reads TGTGCCGTTGGATTACAGGGCAACTATGGCTACACCTTC. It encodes CAVGLQGNYGYTF.

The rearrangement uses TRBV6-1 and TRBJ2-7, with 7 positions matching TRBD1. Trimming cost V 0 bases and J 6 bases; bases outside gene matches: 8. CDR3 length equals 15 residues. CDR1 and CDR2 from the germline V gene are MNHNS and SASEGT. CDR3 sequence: CASSEASVAGGEQYF. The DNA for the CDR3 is TGTGCCAGCAGTGAAGCCTCGGTTGCAGGGGGCGAGCAGTACTTC.

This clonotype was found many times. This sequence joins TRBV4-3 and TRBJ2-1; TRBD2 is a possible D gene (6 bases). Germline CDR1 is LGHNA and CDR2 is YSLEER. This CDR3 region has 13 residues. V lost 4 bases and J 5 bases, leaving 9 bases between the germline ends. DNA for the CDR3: TGCGCCAGCAGCCGCGGGGTGGACAATGAGCAGTTCTTC. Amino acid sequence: CASSRGVDNEQFF.

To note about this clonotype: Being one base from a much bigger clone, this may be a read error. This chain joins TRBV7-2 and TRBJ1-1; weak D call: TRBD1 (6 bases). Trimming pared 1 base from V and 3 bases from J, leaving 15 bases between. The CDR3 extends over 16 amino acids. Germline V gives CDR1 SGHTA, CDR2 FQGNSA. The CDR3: CASSLVGGAGDTEAFF. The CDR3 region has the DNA TGTGCCAGCAGCTTAGTAGGGGGGGCGGGGGACACTGAAGCTTTCTTT.

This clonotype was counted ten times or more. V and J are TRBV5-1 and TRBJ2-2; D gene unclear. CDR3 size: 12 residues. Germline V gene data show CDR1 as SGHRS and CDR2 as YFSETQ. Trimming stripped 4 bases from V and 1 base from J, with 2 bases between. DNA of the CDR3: TGCGCCAGCAGCGTGAACACCGGGGAGCTGTTTTTT. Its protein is CASSVNTGELFF.

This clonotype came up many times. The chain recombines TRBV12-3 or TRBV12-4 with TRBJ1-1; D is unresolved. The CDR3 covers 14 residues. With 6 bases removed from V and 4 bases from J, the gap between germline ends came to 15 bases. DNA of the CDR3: TGTGCCAGCAGCCGCATCGCCCGGGGCACTGAAGCTTTCTTT. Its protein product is CASSRIARGTEAFF.